This note documents a single T cell receptor beta chain sequence. The germline gene is not matched at one end of the junction; a read error may be the cause. These data belong to a study of patients and donors after allogeneic stem cell transplantation. TCRdb recomputed calls from the RT-PCR reads with MiXCR, one row per CDR3 protein. Found here are about a million distinct CDR3 sequences, about 20% of them singletons; the top ten hold 5.5% to 6.5%. In germline, CDR1 is SEHNR, CDR2 FQNEAQ (reference sequence). This CDR3 is built from 12 residues. This clonotype was sampled from a human donor who was either an allogeneic HSCT recipient or a stem cell or donor lymphocyte infusion donor (not recorded which). It is not recorded whose cells these are; they may come from a transplant donor. The rearrangement uses TRBV7-9 and TRBJ1-2, with D hard to call. The source material was blood, either unsorted or a sorted T cell fraction (not recorded which). CDR3 in amino acids: CASTLQRDGYTF. As DNA, the CDR3 is TGTGCCAGCACCTTACAAAGGGATGGCTACACCTTC.